Listed here is a single TCR beta chain. Participants were aged 18 to 89 years from around 26 US areas. The recovered donors of Cohort 3 showed two negative PCRs, clearance, or symptom resolution. The entry originates in a study of blood T cell repertoires in COVID-19. Study at large: Acute and convalescent COVID-19 samples came from the United States, Italy and Spain. T cells, B-cell-depleted T cells, or PBMCs provided the cDNA or gDNA that served as material.

The table came from immunoSEQ multiplex PCR; TCRdb's copy has only in-frame clones and leaves some out. This sample has under 350,000 clones, with just over 85% found just once. The receptor was derived from a man aged 30 to 45 who had recovered from COVID-19. Material: PBMCs or T cells enriched from blood (not recorded which).

CDR3: CAISESTGGGGADTQYF. CDR3 sequence (DNA): TGTGCCATCAGTGAGTCGACCGGGGGGGGCGGCGCAGATACGCAGTATTTT. V and J are TRBV10-3 and TRBJ2-3; 8 bases are a match to TRBD2. The V gene's germline CDR1 is ENHRY and CDR2 SYGVKD. The CDR3 has 17 amino acids. V was pared by 0 bases and J by 4 bases, with 9 bases of the junction left unmatched.